The 19 T cell receptor beta chains listed next were all sequenced from one sample in a study of shared clonotypes between healthy human individuals. Assay used: immunoSEQ multiplex PCR; TCRdb lists only in-frame clones, some missing. The table shows millions of clones, with about 95% occurring only once. As defined, naive CD8 cells were CD45RO-negative and positively selected for CCR7, with terminally differentiated effector memory CD45RA+ cells excluded. The sample consisted of naive CD8+ T cells sorted from blood. The receptors derive from a man aged 18 to 29 in good health.

Notes on this clone: Other DNA variants within this sample encode the same CDR3. V is TRBV9 and J is TRBJ2-2; D could derive from TRBD1 or TRBD2 (5 bases each). V was trimmed by 3 bases and J by 1 base, leaving 10 bases between them. This CDR3 contains 15 residues. CDR1 is SGDLS and CDR2 is YYNGEE in the germline V gene. Written as DNA, the CDR3 is TGTGCCAGCAGCGCCGGGACGGGGAACACCGGGGAGCTGTTTTTT. It specifies CASSAGTGNTGELFF.

V usage is TRBV5-5 and J usage is TRBJ2-1; the match to TRBD2 covers 7 bases. CDR3 length: 15 amino acids. CDR1 SGHKS and CDR2 YYEKEE come from the germline V gene (reference sequence). The J segment lost 7 bases and the V segment lost 4 bases, leaving 11 bases of the junction unmatched. This chain's CDR3 is CASSPGWREMNEQFF. CDR3 DNA: TGTGCCAGCAGCCCGGGCTGGCGGGAGATGAATGAGCAGTTCTTC.

This clone has ten or more counts. Other DNA sequences in this sample translate to the same CDR3. This chain uses TRBV12-5 with TRBJ1-2, with D tentatively TRBD1 (6 bases). The CDR3 runs 14 residues. Between the trimmed V and J ends, which lost 1 base and 6 bases, there was a span of 12 bases. Germline CDR1 reads LGHNT; CDR2 reads FRNRAP. The DNA for the CDR3 is TGTGCTAGTGGTTTGGGAACAGGGTATAATGGCTACACCTTC. Translation gives CASGLGTGYNGYTF.

The CDR3, as DNA: TGTGCCAGCATCGGGTACCCGCACACAGATACGCAGTATTTT. This gives the protein CASIGYPHTDTQYF. The rearrangement links TRBV2 to TRBJ2-3; D unresolved. Germline V CDR1 and CDR2: SNHLY, FYNNEI. The CDR3 spans 14 residues. The ends were cut back, 7 bases at V and 2 bases at J, with 13 bases in the middle.

V is TRBV6-5 and J is TRBJ2-7, with D possibly TRBD2 on 5 matching bases. Germline V gene lookup returns CDR1 MNHEY and CDR2 SVGAGI. The CDR3 is 15 amino acids. Trimming took 6 bases from V and 0 from J, leaving 15 bases between them. The CDR3 nucleotides read TGTGCCAGCAGCCTCGACTTAGGGAGCTCCTACGAGCAGTACTTC. Residues: CASSLDLGSSYEQYF.

The V call is TRBV7-9, the J call TRBJ2-5, with D uncertain. Germline CDR1 is SEHNR and CDR2 is FQNEAQ (reference sequence). The length of the CDR3 is 17 residues. Trimming took off 4 bases at V and 2 bases at J, with 20 bases between the two ends. The CDR3 spells CASSSPPGPIWQETQYF. The CDR3 DNA reads as TGTGCCAGCAGCTCCCCGCCGGGCCCTATTTGGCAAGAGACCCAGTACTTC.

A single count supports this clone. The chain is built from TRBV2 and TRBJ2-3; D is uncertain. V lost 8 bases to trimming and J lost 5 bases, with 5 bases between them. Germline V gene data show CDR1 as SNHLY and CDR2 as FYNNEI. The CDR3 totals 10 residues. CDR3 protein: CASYLDTQYF. The CDR3 nucleotides are TGTGCCAGCTACCTAGATACGCAGTATTTT.

The J gene is TRBJ2-1, the V gene TRBV10-1; TRBD2 matches 11 bases. Trimming removed 6 bases from V and 0 bases from J; junction bases left unmatched: 7. The length of the CDR3 is 17 residues. Germline CDR1 is WNHNN and CDR2 is SYGVQD (reference sequence). In nucleotides, the CDR3 is TGCGCCAGCAGCCCTGGACTAGCGGGCAGCTCCTACAATGAGCAGTTCTTC. Its translation is CASSPGLAGSSYNEQFF.

J is TRBJ2-2 and V is TRBV6-5; the D call may be TRBD1 or TRBD2 (5 bases each). CDR1 is MNHEY, CDR2 SVGAGI, per germline. The V end lost 0 bases, the J end lost 5 bases, and 10 bases lay between the germline ends. This CDR3 is 15 amino acids long. The CDR3 loop is CASSYSGVHTGELFF. The CDR3 DNA sequence: TGTGCCAGCAGTTACTCGGGGGTCCATACCGGGGAGCTGTTTTTT.

V gene TRBV5-4 combines with J gene TRBJ2-3; D ambiguous. From germline, CDR1 is SGHNT and CDR2 YYREEE (reference sequence). V lost 3 bases to trimming and J lost 0 bases, with 14 bases between them. The CDR3 has 16 residues. The CDR3 DNA is TGTGCCAGCAGCTCACATGGAACGCCTAGCACAGATACGCAGTATTTT. Protein product: CASSSHGTPSTDTQYF.

This clone is a singleton in its sample. CDR3 nucleotide sequence: TGTGCCAGCAAGGCCCAGAGGGCCAACGTCCTGACTTTC. This gives the protein CASKAQRANVLTF. The chain combines TRBV9 with TRBJ2-6; D remains unclear. The CDR3 runs to 13 residues. In germline, CDR1 is SGDLS, CDR2 YYNGEE. V lost 6 bases to trimming and J lost 5 bases, with 9 bases between them.

Points on this clone: In the same sample, other DNA sequences code for this CDR3. The chain recombines TRBV27 with TRBJ2-7; TRBD2 is a possible D gene (6 bases). The CDR3 length is 14 residues. Per germline, CDR1 MNHEY and CDR2 SMNVEV (reference sequence). V was pared by 3 bases and J by 2 bases, with 11 bases between. The CDR3 DNA reads TGTGCCAGCAGTTTCCGCGCGGGGACCTACGAGCAGTACTTC. Its protein is CASSFRAGTYEQYF.

The J gene is TRBJ2-1, the V gene TRBV10-1, with D perhaps TRBD2 (6 bases). Germline CDR1 reads WNHNN; CDR2 reads SYGVQD (reference sequence). V dropped 6 bases and J dropped 3 bases, with 18 bases sitting between them. The CDR3 has 16 residues. The CDR3 reads CASREDGLQFYNEQFF. The CDR3, as DNA: TGCGCCAGCAGGGAGGATGGACTACAGTTCTACAATGAGCAGTTCTTC.

V and J are TRBV28 and TRBJ1-5, with D perhaps TRBD1 (5 bases). Trimming stripped 10 bases from V and 7 bases from J, with 20 bases between. The CDR3 spans 14 residues. Germline CDR1 reads MDHEN; CDR2 reads SYDVKM. CDR3 amino acids: CATSRDSIDQPQHF. CDR3 DNA sequence: TGTGCCACCTCGAGGGACTCAATAGACCAGCCCCAGCATTTT.

The chain uses TRBV7-9 and TRBJ2-7; 7 bases agree with TRBD1. CDR1 and CDR2 (germline): SEHNR, FQNEAQ (reference sequence). The CDR3 is 15 amino acids. V lost 5 bases and J lost 2; bases outside the gene matches: 9. The CDR3 region has the DNA TGTGCCAGCAGCACCGCGGACAGGTTTCCCTACGAGCAGTACTTC. Its translation: CASSTADRFPYEQYF.

A single count supports this clone. This rearrangement joins TRBV27 to TRBJ1-1; D is possibly TRBD1 (5 bases). The V and J ends lost 6 bases and 4 bases respectively, with 18 bases between them. CDR3 size: 15 residues. Germline CDR1 is MNHEY and CDR2 is SMNVEV (reference sequence). The CDR3 DNA sequence: TGTGCCAGCAGCCTCGTGTTTTTGGGGCCCACTGAAGCTTTCTTT. It specifies CASSLVFLGPTEAFF.

This clone was counted between two and nine times. The rearrangement uses TRBV6-1 and TRBJ1-6; no clear D. Germline assignment: CDR1 MNHNS and CDR2 SASEGT. The CDR3 is 17 residues long. V lost 4 bases and J 10 bases, leaving 23 bases between the germline ends. The CDR3, as DNA: TGTGCCAGCAGTGGTGGGTTCCAGGCGTGGGAACCATCACCCCTCCACTTT. The encoded protein is CASSGGFQAWEPSPLHF.

The V and J genes are TRBV7-8 and TRBJ2-7; 7 nucleotides agree with TRBD2. CDR1 is SGHVS and CDR2 is FQNEAQ in the germline V gene. The CDR3 consists of 17 residues. V lost 4 bases to trimming and J lost 3 bases; unmatched junction nucleotides: 15. The CDR3 sequence: CASSSSTLAAQYYEQYF. CDR3 sequence (DNA): TGTGCCAGCAGCTCTTCCACCCTAGCGGCTCAATACTACGAGCAGTACTTC.

V usage is TRBV6-1 and J usage is TRBJ1-5, with D uncertain. Germline-derived CDR1 and CDR2 are MNHNS and SASEGT. The CDR3 is 15 residues long. V was trimmed by 5 bases and J by 4 bases, leaving 15 bases between them. The CDR3 is CASSFTYAGNQPQHF. In DNA, the CDR3 is TGTGCCAGCAGTTTTACCTACGCCGGTAATCAGCCCCAGCATTTT.